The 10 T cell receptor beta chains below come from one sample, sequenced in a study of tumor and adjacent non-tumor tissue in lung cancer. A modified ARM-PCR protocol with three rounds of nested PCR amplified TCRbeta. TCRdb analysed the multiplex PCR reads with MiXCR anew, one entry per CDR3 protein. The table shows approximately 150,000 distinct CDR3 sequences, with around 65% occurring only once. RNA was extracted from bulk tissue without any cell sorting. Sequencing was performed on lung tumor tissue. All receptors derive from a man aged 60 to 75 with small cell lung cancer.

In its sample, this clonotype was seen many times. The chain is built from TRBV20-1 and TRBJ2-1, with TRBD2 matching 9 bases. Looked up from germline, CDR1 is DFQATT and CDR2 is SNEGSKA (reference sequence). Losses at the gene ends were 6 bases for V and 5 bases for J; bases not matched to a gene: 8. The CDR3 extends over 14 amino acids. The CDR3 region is CSARLAGRNNEQFF. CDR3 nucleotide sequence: TGCAGTGCGCGCCTAGCGGGACGAAACAATGAGCAGTTCTTC.

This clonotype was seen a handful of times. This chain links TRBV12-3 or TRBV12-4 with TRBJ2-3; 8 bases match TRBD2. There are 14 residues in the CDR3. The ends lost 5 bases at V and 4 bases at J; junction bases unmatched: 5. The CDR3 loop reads CASSLGLAADTQYF. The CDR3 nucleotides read TGTGCCAGCAGTCTTGGACTAGCTGCAGATACGCAGTATTTT.

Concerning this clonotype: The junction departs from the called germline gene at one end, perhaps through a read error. The CDR3 protein is CASSFTNAGELFF. The CDR3 DNA is TGTGCCAGCAGTTTTACGAACGCCGGGGAGCTGTTTTTT. V gene TRBV12-3 or TRBV12-4 combines with J gene TRBJ2-2; D is unresolved. The CDR3 consists of 13 residues.

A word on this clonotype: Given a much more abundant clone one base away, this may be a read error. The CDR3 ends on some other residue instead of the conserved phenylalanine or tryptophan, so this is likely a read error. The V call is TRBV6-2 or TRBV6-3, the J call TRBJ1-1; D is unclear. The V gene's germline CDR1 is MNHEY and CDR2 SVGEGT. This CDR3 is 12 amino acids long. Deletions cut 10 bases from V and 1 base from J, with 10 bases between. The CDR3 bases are TGTGCCATCAGAAGGGAGAACACTGAAGCTTTCTAT. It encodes CAIRRENTEAFY.

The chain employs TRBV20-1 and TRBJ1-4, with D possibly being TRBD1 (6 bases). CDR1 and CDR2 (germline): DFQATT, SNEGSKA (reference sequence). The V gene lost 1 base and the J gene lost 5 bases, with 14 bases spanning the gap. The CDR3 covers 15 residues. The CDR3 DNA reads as TGCAGTGCTAGAGGCGGAGCAGGGGCGAATGAAAAACTGTTTTTT. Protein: CSARGGAGANEKLFF.

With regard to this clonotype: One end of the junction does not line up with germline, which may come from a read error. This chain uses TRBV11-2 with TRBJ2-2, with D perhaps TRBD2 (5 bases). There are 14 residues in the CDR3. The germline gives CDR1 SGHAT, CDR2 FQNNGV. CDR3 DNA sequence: TGTGTCAGCAGCTTAGTGGTGAACACCGGGGTGCTGTTTTTT. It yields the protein CVSSLVVNTGVLFF.

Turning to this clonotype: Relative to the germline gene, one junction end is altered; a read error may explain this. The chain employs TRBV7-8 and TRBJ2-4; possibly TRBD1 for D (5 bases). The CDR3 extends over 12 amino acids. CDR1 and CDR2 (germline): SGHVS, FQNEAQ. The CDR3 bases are TGTACCAGCAGCTTGGACATGGGCATTCAGTACTTC. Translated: CTSSLDMGIQYF. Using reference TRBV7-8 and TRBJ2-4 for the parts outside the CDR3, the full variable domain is GAGVSQSPRYKVAKRGQDVALRCDPISGHVSLFWYQQALGQGPEFLTYFQNEAQLDKSGLPSDRFFAERPEGSVSTLKIQRTQQEDSAVYLCTSSLDMGIQYFGAGTRLSVL.

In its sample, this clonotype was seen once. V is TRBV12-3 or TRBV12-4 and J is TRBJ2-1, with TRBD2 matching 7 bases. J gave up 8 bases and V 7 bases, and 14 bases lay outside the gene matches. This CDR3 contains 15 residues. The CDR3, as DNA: TGTGCCAGCACTAAGTATGGGGGGGTGGTCGATGAGCAGTTCTTC. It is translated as CASTKYGGVVDEQFF.

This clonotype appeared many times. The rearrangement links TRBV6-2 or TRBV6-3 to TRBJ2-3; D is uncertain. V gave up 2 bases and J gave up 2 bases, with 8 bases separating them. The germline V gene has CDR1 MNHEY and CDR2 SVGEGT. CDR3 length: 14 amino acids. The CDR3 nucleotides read TGTGCCAGCAGTTACACTTCGCCCACAGATACGCAGTATTTT. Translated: CASSYTSPTDTQYF.

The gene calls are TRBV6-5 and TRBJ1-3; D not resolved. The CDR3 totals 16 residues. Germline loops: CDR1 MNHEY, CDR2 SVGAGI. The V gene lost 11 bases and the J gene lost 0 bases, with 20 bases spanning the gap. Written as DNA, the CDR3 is TGTGCCTGCAATAGCCCGAGGAGGAGCTCTGGAAACACCATATATTTT. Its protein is CACNSPRRSSGNTIYF.